A selection of T cell receptor beta chains follows, all from one sample in a study of blood T cells in healthy people across ages. From the 5' RACE reads, TCRdb called clonotypes with MiXCR, one entry per CDR3 protein. The repertoire includes just under 750,000 distinct CDR3 sequences, about 24% of them detected once, and roughly 22% sits in the top ten. The sample consisted of blood. Receptors were obtained from a man between 65 and 80 years old in good health. CDR3s include the opening cysteine and the closing phenylalanine or tryptophan. Fields, in order: J gene, V gene, clone size, D gene, CDR3 DNA, CDR3 protein. The D gene is left open where the match is weak. Size is stated for part of the rows, as once, few or many counts, or as a class when the clone is expanded.

>TRBJ2-1|TRBV12-3/TRBV12-4|few|NA
TGTGCCAGCAGTTTTCTTCTCAATGAGCAGTTCTTC
CASSFLLNEQFF
>TRBJ1-2|TRBV3-1|NA|NA
TGTGCCAGCAGCCCATTACCAGACCCCTATGGCTACACCTTC
CASSPLPDPYGYTF
>TRBJ2-4|TRBV5-6|NA|TRBD1
TGTGCCGGCAGCTTGGGGCCAAGACAGGGGAAAGCCAAAAACATTCAGTACTTC
CAGSLGPRQGKAKNIQYF
>TRBJ2-1|TRBV11-2|few|NA
TGTGCCAGCAGCTTAGGGGCTCATGAGCAGTTCTTC
CASSLGAHEQFF
>TRBJ2-5|TRBV9|few|NA
TGTGCCAGCAGCGTAGAAGCTCAGGGTGTAGGGGAGACCCAGTACTTC
CASSVEAQGVGETQYF
>TRBJ1-2|TRBV20-1|few|TRBD1
TGCAGTGCTCCCGAGGGGGCAGGGACGGGAGGCTACACCTTC
CSAPEGAGTGGYTF
>TRBJ2-1|TRBV27|NA|NA
TGTGCCAGCAGTTTAAGATTGAGCTCCTACAATGAGCAGTTCTTC
CASSLRLSSYNEQFF
>TRBJ1-5|TRBV20-1|few|NA
TGCAGTGCCATCTCGCCAGGGGTTAGCAATCAGCCCCAGCATTTT
CSAISPGVSNQPQHF
>TRBJ1-2|TRBV10-3|few|TRBD1
TGTGCCATCAGTGATCCGGGACAGGGGGGTTTCGGCTATGGCTACACCTTC
CAISDPGQGGFGYGYTF
>TRBJ2-3|TRBV5-1|NA|NA
TGCGCCAGCAGCTTGGGAGAGCCCTTGACAGATACGCAGTATTTT
CASSLGEPLTDTQYF
>TRBJ2-3|TRBV4-1|few|NA
TGCGCCAGCAGCCAAGACTACAGGGCCCCGGGCACAGATACGCAGTATTTT
CASSQDYRAPGTDTQYF
>TRBJ2-3|TRBV24-1|NA|NA
TGTGCCACCAGTGACACGAACACAGATACGCAGTATTTT
CATSDTNTDTQYF
>TRBJ2-5|TRBV9|NA|NA
TGTGCCAGCAGCACGACTCCCCTCCAAGAGACCCAGTACTTC
CASSTTPLQETQYF
>TRBJ2-3|TRBV7-7|few|NA
TGTGCCAGCAGCTTATCTCCTAATCCCAGCACAGATACGCAGTATTTT
CASSLSPNPSTDTQYF
>TRBJ1-6|TRBV25-1|NA|NA
TGTGCCAGCAGTGAAGGAGGGTCTCTCCACTTT
CASSEGGSLHF
>TRBJ2-1|TRBV5-1|few|TRBD1
TGCGCCAGCAGCCTACTCCGGGACAGCAATGAGCAGTTCTTC
CASSLLRDSNEQFF